What follows are 30 T cell receptor beta chains derived from one specimen sequenced in a study of cytomegalovirus exposure and HLA in healthy donors. Only in-frame clones appear in the TCRdb table, and some are missing; sequencing was by immunoSEQ multiplex PCR. The sample contains approximately 150,000 clones, about 90% of which appear only once. Sequenced sample: PBMCs. Receptor source: a woman younger than 30 in good health and CMV-seropositive.

The J gene is TRBJ2-2, the V gene TRBV2; 8 nucleotides align to TRBD1. The V segment lost 7 bases and the J segment 3 bases; nucleotides outside the gene matches: 4. This CDR3 region has 14 residues. Per the germline V gene, CDR1 is SNHLY and CDR2 is FYNNEI. The DNA for the CDR3 is TGTGCCAGCACCGGGACAGGCTACACCGGGGAGCTGTTTTTT. It translates to CASTGTGYTGELFF.

This chain connects TRBV5-4 to TRBJ2-1; 9 nucleotides line up with TRBD2. CDR3 length equals 15 residues. The germline CDR1 and CDR2 sequences are SGHNT and YYREEE (reference sequence). The V and J ends lost 5 bases and 7 bases, in that order; junction bases with no gene match: 10. The CDR3 protein is CASSLAGAPRNEQFF. The CDR3 DNA sequence: TGTGCCAGCAGTTTAGCGGGAGCCCCGAGGAATGAGCAGTTCTTC.

The chain combines TRBV28 with TRBJ2-7; D not resolved. Trimming removed 6 bases at V and 5 bases at J, with 8 bases between. The length of the CDR3 is 11 residues. The germline V gene has CDR1 MDHEN and CDR2 SYDVKM. The CDR3 nucleotides read TGTGCCAGCAGCACCGACAACGAGCAGTACTTC. This sequence encodes CASSTDNEQYF. The complete variable domain, with remaining parts taken from reference TRBV28 and TRBJ2-7, reads DVKVTQSSRYLVKRTGEKVFLECVQDMDHENMFWYRQDPGLGLRLIYFSYDVKMKEKGDIPEGYSVSREKKERFSLILESASTNQTSMYLCASSTDNEQYFGPGTRLTVT.

This clone has more than one count but fewer than ten. The genes are TRBV9 and TRBJ2-3; TRBD2 agrees at 9 bases. V shed 3 bases and J 1 base; nucleotides not matched to a gene: 6. The CDR3 runs to 16 residues. Germline values: CDR1 SGDLS, CDR2 YYNGEE. The CDR3 loop reads CASSAGLATRTDTQYF. In nucleotides, the CDR3 is TGTGCCAGCAGCGCCGGACTAGCGACCCGCACAGATACGCAGTATTTT.

The gene calls are TRBV6-4 and TRBJ2-2; D might be TRBD2 (6 bases). Trimming took 8 bases from V and 4 from J, leaving 11 bases between them. CDR1 and CDR2 from the germline V gene are MRHNA and SNTAGT. The CDR3 has 13 residues. Here the CDR3 DNA reads TGTGCCAGCCAGGAGGGCCCCACCGGGGAGCTGTTTTTT. Protein: CASQEGPTGELFF.

J is TRBJ2-2 and V is TRBV7-3; D is unclear. Looked up from germline, CDR1 is SGHTA and CDR2 is FQGTGA. The CDR3 loop spans 14 amino acids. Trimming stripped 2 bases from V and 8 bases from J, with 12 bases between. In DNA form, the CDR3 reads TGTGCCAGCAGCTTAGGCCAGTATTCAGGGGAGCTGTTTTTT. This encodes CASSLGQYSGELFF.

About this clone itself: The junction differs from germline at one of its ends, possibly a read error. This chain connects TRBV27 to TRBJ2-1; 12 nucleotides match TRBD2. The CDR3 spans 14 residues. The germline V gene has CDR1 MNHEY and CDR2 SMNVEV (reference sequence). CDR3 loop: CASSPGLAGADPLF. Here the CDR3 DNA reads TGTGCCAGCAGTCCGGGACTAGCGGGCGCCGATCCCCTCTTC.

The chain links TRBV28 to TRBJ2-3, with 7 nucleotides matching TRBD2. V shed 1 base and J 2 bases; nucleotides not matched to a gene: 9. This CDR3 contains 17 residues. The germline V gene encodes CDR1 MDHEN and CDR2 SYDVKM. DNA of the CDR3: TGTGCCAGCAGTTTATATCAGGGCGGGGGAGACACAGATACGCAGTATTTT. It is translated as CASSLYQGGGDTDTQYF.

The CDR3 sequence: CASSVTGDPNEKLFF. CDR3 DNA sequence: TGCGCCAGCAGTGTCACAGGGGATCCTAATGAAAAACTGTTTTTT. V usage is TRBV10-2 and J usage is TRBJ1-4; the match to TRBD1 covers 7 bases. V shed 4 bases and J 3 bases; nucleotides not matched to a gene: 5. Germline V gene data show CDR1 as WSHSY and CDR2 as SAAADI. The CDR3 is made up of 15 amino acids.

This chain joins TRBV5-1 and TRBJ1-4; 9 nucleotides line up with TRBD1. V was pared by 6 bases and J by 3 bases, with 3 bases of the junction left unmatched. Germline loops: CDR1 SGHRS, CDR2 YFSETQ. This CDR3 region has 14 residues. The CDR3 coding sequence is TGCGCCAGCAATACAGGGGGCCCTAATGAAAAACTGTTTTTT. Protein sequence: CASNTGGPNEKLFF. The entire variable domain, with the rest obtained from reference TRBV5-1 and TRBJ1-4, is as follows: KAGVTQTPRYLIKTRGQQVTLSCSPISGHRSVSWYQQTPGQGLQFLFEYFSETQRNKGNFPGRFSGRQFSNSRSEMNVSTLELGDSALYLCASNTGGPNEKLFFGSGTQLSVL.

V and J are TRBV9 and TRBJ2-1; D may be TRBD1 (5 bases). V was clipped by 4 bases and J by 1 base, with 15 bases between them. There are 16 residues in the CDR3. Looked up from germline, CDR1 is SGDLS and CDR2 is YYNGEE. CDR3: CASSPQGSWSYNEQFF. CDR3 DNA: TGTGCCAGCAGCCCTCAGGGTAGCTGGTCCTACAATGAGCAGTTCTTC.

The chain has TRBV11-2 and TRBJ2-7, with 7 bases identical to TRBD2. The CDR3 covers 13 residues. V lost 5 bases to trimming and J lost 2 bases; unmatched junction nucleotides: 3. Looked up from germline, CDR1 is SGHAT and CDR2 is FQNNGV. The CDR3 nucleotides are TGTGCCAGCAGCCTAGGACTAGCCTACGAGCAGTACTTC. Protein: CASSLGLAYEQYF.

The gene calls are TRBV18 and TRBJ2-2, with TRBD1 matching over 9 bases. Germline V gene sequence: CDR1 KGHSH, CDR2 LQKENI. The CDR3 consists of 15 residues. V lost 6 bases to trimming and J lost 7 bases; unmatched junction nucleotides: 9. This CDR3 is CASSRTGGYRGELFF. The CDR3 coding sequence is TGTGCCAGCTCGAGAACAGGGGGCTATCGCGGGGAGCTGTTTTTT.

V is TRBV11-2 and J is TRBJ2-3; tentative D call: TRBD1 (6 bases). Trimming took off 6 bases at V and 0 bases at J, with 13 bases between the two ends. The CDR3 covers 15 residues. From germline, CDR1 is SGHAT and CDR2 FQNNGV. CDR3 in amino acids: CASSLTGPSTDTQYF. The CDR3 bases are TGTGCCAGCAGTCTTACAGGGCCGAGCACAGATACGCAGTATTTT.

The chain carries TRBV27 and TRBJ1-2; D is possibly TRBD1 (6 bases). Trimming removed 4 bases from V and 8 bases from J, with 17 bases in between. This CDR3 is built from 14 residues. Germline assignment: CDR1 MNHEY and CDR2 SMNVEV (reference sequence). The CDR3 sequence: CASSSQTGSGGYTF. CDR3 sequence (DNA): TGTGCCAGCAGTTCACAGACAGGCTCCGGAGGCTACACCTTC.

CDR3 DNA: TGTGCCAGCAGTCTAGACAGGACCTATGGCTACACCTTC. Encoded protein: CASSLDRTYGYTF. The chain recombines TRBV27 with TRBJ1-2, with D maybe TRBD1 (6 bases). The V end lost 5 bases, the J end lost 4 bases, and 11 bases lay between the germline ends. The CDR3 extends over 13 amino acids. Looked up from germline, CDR1 is MNHEY and CDR2 is SMNVEV (reference sequence).

In this sample, this clone turned up a few times. V is TRBV6-1 and J is TRBJ1-1; 9 nucleotides line up with TRBD1. Unmatched junction bases numbered 4, after V lost 0 bases and J lost 2 bases. The CDR3 has 16 amino acids. Germline V gene lookup returns CDR1 MNHNS and CDR2 SASEGT. CDR3 amino acids: CASSEATGGGNTEAFF. The CDR3 DNA sequence: TGTGCCAGCAGTGAAGCGACAGGGGGGGGTAACACTGAAGCTTTCTTT.

The chain employs TRBV7-8 and TRBJ1-5; 9 positions agree with TRBD1. Germline assignment: CDR1 SGHVS and CDR2 FQNEAQ. CDR3 length equals 15 residues. Trimming took 5 bases from V and 6 from J; bases not matched to a gene: 8. CDR3 sequence reads: CASSAHRGPSQPQHF. As DNA, the CDR3 is TGTGCCAGCAGCGCCCACAGGGGGCCTAGTCAGCCCCAGCATTTT.

The chain uses TRBV4-1 and TRBJ1-5, with D unclear. Germline assignment: CDR1 MGHRA and CDR2 YSYEKL. Trimming pared 2 bases from V and 4 bases from J, leaving 9 bases between. The CDR3 has 14 residues. This chain's CDR3 is CASSQRVGNQPQHF. CDR3 coding DNA: TGCGCCAGCAGCCAACGTGTCGGGAATCAGCCCCAGCATTTT.

The chain employs TRBV28 and TRBJ1-5; D remains ambiguous. Germline CDR1 reads MDHEN; CDR2 reads SYDVKM. The CDR3 length is 13 residues. With 2 bases removed from V and 4 bases from J, the gap between germline ends came to 6 bases. The CDR3 protein is CASSLVQNQPQHF. The CDR3 bases are TGTGCCAGCAGTTTAGTACAGAATCAGCCCCAGCATTTT.

This clone was observed a handful of times. The rearrangement uses TRBV5-4 and TRBJ1-2; D is possibly TRBD1 (6 bases). Between the trimmed V and J ends, which lost 5 bases and 4 bases, there was a span of 18 bases. The CDR3 is 15 residues long. The germline gives CDR1 SGHNT, CDR2 YYREEE (reference sequence). Written as DNA, the CDR3 is TGTGCCAGCAGGGATCCGGGGGGCGCCTTCTATGGCTACACCTTC. Translation: CASRDPGGAFYGYTF.

The CDR3 is CASSHRADTQYF. The CDR3 region has the DNA TGTGCCAGCAGCCATCGAGCAGATACGCAGTATTTT. This chain connects TRBV6-1 to TRBJ2-3; no clear D gene. CDR3 length equals 12 residues. Germline CDR1 and CDR2: MNHNS and SASEGT. V was pared by 6 bases and J by 4 bases, with 8 bases between.

This chain links TRBV9 with TRBJ2-7; perhaps TRBD2 as D (6 bases). The germline gives CDR1 SGDLS, CDR2 YYNGEE. V was shortened by 4 bases and J by 0 bases, with 14 bases between the two germline ends. The CDR3 spans 15 residues. This CDR3 is CASSPRGAGSYEQYF. The CDR3 DNA follows: TGTGCCAGCAGCCCCCGCGGAGCGGGCTCCTACGAGCAGTACTTC.

This sequence joins TRBV6-5 and TRBJ2-7; 10 bases are a match to TRBD2. The CDR3 spans 13 residues. Germline values: CDR1 MNHEY, CDR2 SVGAGI. J gave up 0 bases and V 10 bases, and 3 bases lay outside the gene matches. The CDR3 protein is CATQRGGSYEQYF. The DNA for the CDR3 is TGTGCCACACAGCGGGGGGGCTCCTACGAGCAGTACTTC.

The chain employs TRBV30 and TRBJ2-5; D is uncertain. V shed 0 bases and J shed 2 bases, with 7 bases lying between them. CDR1 and CDR2 (germline): GTSNPN, SVGIG (reference sequence). This CDR3 is 13 amino acids long. The CDR3 region has the DNA TGTGCCTGGAGTGTTGGGCCTCAAGAGACCCAGTACTTC. Translation: CAWSVGPQETQYF. Full variable domain (missing parts from reference TRBV30 and TRBJ2-5): SQTIHQWPATLVQPVGSPLSLECTVEGTSNPNLYWYRQAAGRGLQLLFYSVGIGQISSEVPQNLSASRPQDRQFILSSKKLLLSDSGFYLCAWSVGPQETQYFGPGTRLLVL.

The gene calls are TRBV6-5 and TRBJ1-2; no reliable D call. The CDR3 totals 14 residues. V lost 2 bases and J lost 6, with 13 bases in between. Germline V CDR1 and CDR2: MNHEY, SVGAGI. CDR3 bases: TGTGCCAGCAGTTACCCCCAGACTGCGGATGGCTACACCTTC. Amino acid sequence: CASSYPQTADGYTF.

The gene calls are TRBV28 and TRBJ2-7, with 7 bases matching TRBD2. J lost 0 bases, V lost 4 bases, and 12 bases had no gene match. The CDR3 contains 17 residues. CDR1 and CDR2 (germline): MDHEN, SYDVKM. The CDR3 loop reads CASSSSTSAGSSYEQYF. The CDR3 DNA is TGTGCCAGCAGTTCTTCCACTTCAGCGGGAAGCTCCTACGAGCAGTACTTC.

The gene calls are TRBV30 and TRBJ2-4; D is unresolved. This CDR3 is built from 18 residues. CDR1 and CDR2 (germline): GTSNPN, SVGIG (reference sequence). The V and J ends lost 2 bases and 0 bases respectively, with 20 bases between them. The CDR3 nucleotides are TGTGCCTGGAGTCAAAGTAGCAAGGAGCCCCTAGCCAAAAACATTCAGTACTTC. It codes for CAWSQSSKEPLAKNIQYF. Drawing the rest from reference TRBV30 and TRBJ2-4, the complete variable domain is SQTIHQWPATLVQPVGSPLSLECTVEGTSNPNLYWYRQAAGRGLQLLFYSVGIGQISSEVPQNLSASRPQDRQFILSSKKLLLSDSGFYLCAWSQSSKEPLAKNIQYFGAGTRLSVL.

The V and J genes are TRBV28 and TRBJ2-7; a possible D gene is TRBD2 (5 bases). Germline V CDR1 and CDR2: MDHEN, SYDVKM. This CDR3 region has 14 residues. The V gene lost 1 base and the J gene lost 5 bases, with 12 bases spanning the gap. The CDR3 region is CASSLLAGRDEQYF. In DNA form, the CDR3 reads TGTGCCAGCAGTTTATTGGCGGGCCGAGACGAGCAGTACTTC.

CDR3 DNA sequence: TGTGCCAGCAGCGTAGTGACAGGGAGCTATGGCTACACCTTC. It is translated as CASSVVTGSYGYTF. The chain employs TRBV9 and TRBJ1-2; 7 bases line up with TRBD1. CDR3 length equals 14 residues. With 0 bases clipped from V and 4 bases from J, the junction kept 3 bases outside the gene matches. Germline V gene sequence: CDR1 SGDLS, CDR2 YYNGEE.